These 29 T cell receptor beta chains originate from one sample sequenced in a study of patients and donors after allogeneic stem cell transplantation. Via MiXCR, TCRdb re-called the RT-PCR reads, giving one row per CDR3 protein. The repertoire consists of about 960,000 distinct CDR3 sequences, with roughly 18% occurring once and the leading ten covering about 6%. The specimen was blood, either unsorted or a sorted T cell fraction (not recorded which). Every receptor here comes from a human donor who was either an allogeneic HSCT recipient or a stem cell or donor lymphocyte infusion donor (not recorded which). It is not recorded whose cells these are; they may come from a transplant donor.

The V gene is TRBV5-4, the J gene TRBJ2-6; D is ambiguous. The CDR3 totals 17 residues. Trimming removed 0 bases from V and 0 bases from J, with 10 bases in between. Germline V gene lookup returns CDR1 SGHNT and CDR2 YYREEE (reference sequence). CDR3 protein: CASSLGALRSGANVLTF. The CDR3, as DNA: TGTGCCAGCAGCTTGGGGGCGCTCCGCTCTGGGGCCAACGTCCTGACTTTC.

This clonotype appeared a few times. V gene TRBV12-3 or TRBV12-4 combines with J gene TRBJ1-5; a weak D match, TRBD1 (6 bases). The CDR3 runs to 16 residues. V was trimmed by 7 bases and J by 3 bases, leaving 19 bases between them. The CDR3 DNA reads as TGTGCCAGCACCCTGACAGGCAGGGGCGACAATCAGCCCCAGCATTTT. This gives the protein CASTLTGRGDNQPQHF.

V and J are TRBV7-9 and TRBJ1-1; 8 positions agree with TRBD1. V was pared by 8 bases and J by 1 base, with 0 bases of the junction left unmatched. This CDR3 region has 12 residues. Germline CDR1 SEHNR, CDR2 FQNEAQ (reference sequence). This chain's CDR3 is CASQGANTEAFF. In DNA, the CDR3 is TGTGCCAGCCAGGGGGCGAACACTGAAGCTTTCTTT.

This chain's CDR3 is CASSPRRGLNGELFF. The CDR3 DNA sequence: TGTGCCAGCAGTCCTCGTAGGGGGCTGAACGGGGAGCTGTTTTTT. The chain is built from TRBV12-3 or TRBV12-4 and TRBJ2-2; 7 nucleotides agree with TRBD1. The length of the CDR3 is 15 residues. J gave up 7 bases and V 5 bases, and 10 bases lay outside the gene matches.

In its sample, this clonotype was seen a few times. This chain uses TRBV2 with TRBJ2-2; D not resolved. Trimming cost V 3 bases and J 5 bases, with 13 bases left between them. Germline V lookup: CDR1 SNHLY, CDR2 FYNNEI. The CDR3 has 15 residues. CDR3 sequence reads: CASSETYLRTGELFF. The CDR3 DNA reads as TGTGCCAGCAGTGAGACTTACCTGAGGACCGGGGAGCTGTTTTTT. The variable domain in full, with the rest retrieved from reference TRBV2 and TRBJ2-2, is EPEVTQTPSHQVTQMGQEVILRCVPISNHLYFYWYRQILGQKVEFLVSFYNNEISEKSEIFDDQFSVERPDGSNFTLKIRSTKLEDSAMYFCASSETYLRTGELFFGEGSRLTVL.

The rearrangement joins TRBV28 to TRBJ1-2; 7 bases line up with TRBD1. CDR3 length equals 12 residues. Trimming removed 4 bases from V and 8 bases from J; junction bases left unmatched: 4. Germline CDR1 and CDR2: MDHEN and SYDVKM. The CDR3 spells CASSSSGGGYTF. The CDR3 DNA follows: TGTGCCAGCAGTTCTTCAGGGGGAGGCTACACCTTC.

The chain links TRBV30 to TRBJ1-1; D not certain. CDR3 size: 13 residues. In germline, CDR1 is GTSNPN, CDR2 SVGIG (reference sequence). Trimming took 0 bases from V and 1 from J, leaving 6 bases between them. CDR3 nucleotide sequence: TGTGCCTGGAGTGTAAGCGAGAACACTGAAGCTTTCTTT. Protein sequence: CAWSVSENTEAFF. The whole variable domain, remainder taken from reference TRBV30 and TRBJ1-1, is SQTIHQWPATLVQPVGSPLSLECTVEGTSNPNLYWYRQAAGRGLQLLFYSVGIGQISSEVPQNLSASRPQDRQFILSSKKLLLSDSGFYLCAWSVSENTEAFFGQGTRLTVV.

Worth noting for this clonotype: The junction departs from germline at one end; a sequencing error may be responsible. As DNA, the CDR3 is TGTACCAGCAGTTACAGGGGAGAGCAGTACTTC. This codes for CTSSYRGEQYF. The chain employs TRBV6-5 and TRBJ2-7; 7 nucleotides match TRBD1. The germline gives CDR1 MNHEY, CDR2 SVGAGI. The CDR3 has 11 amino acids.

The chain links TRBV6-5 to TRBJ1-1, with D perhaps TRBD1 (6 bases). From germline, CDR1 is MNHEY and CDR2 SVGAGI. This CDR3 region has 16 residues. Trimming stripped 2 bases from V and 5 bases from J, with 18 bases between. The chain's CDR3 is CASSYGGGGRSTEAFF. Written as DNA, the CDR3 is TGTGCCAGCAGTTACGGGGGCGGGGGGCGTTCGACTGAAGCTTTCTTT.

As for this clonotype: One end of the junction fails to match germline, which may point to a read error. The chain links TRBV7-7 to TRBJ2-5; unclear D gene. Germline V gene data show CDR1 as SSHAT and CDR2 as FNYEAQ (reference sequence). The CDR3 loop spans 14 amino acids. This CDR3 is CASSLALDQETQYF. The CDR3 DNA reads TGTGCTAGCAGCTTAGCACTGGATCAAGAGACCCAGTACTTC.

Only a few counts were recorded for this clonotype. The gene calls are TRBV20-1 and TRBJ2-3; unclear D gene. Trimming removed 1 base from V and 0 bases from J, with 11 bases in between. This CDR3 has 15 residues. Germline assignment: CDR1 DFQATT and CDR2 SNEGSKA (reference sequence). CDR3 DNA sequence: TGCAGTGCTAGAGGGAGCAAACGGAGCACAGATACGCAGTATTTT. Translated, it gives CSARGSKRSTDTQYF.

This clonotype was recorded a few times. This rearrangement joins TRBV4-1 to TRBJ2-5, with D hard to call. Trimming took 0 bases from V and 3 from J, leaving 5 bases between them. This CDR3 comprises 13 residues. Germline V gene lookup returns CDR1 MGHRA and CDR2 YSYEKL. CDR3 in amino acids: CASSQDQKETQYF. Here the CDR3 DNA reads TGCGCCAGCAGCCAAGATCAAAAAGAGACCCAGTACTTC.

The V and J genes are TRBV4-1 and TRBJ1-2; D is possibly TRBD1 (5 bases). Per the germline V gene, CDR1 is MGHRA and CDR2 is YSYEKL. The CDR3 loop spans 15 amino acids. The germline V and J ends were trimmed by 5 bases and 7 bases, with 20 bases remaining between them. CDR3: CASSFPTRGRFGYTF. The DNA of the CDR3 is TGCGCCAGCAGCTTCCCGACCCGGGGCCGGTTTGGCTACACCTTC.

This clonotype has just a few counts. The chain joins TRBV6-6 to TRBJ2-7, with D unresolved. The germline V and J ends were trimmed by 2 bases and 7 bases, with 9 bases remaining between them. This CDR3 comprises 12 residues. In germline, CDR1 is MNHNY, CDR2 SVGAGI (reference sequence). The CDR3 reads CASSYRVTEQYF. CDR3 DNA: TGTGCCAGCAGTTACAGAGTTACGGAGCAGTACTTC.

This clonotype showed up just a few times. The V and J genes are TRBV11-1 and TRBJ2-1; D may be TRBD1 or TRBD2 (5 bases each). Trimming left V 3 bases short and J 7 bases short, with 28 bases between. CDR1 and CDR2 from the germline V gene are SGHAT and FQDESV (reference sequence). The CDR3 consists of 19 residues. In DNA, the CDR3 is TGTGCCAGCAGCTTTTTAGACCAGGGAGACATTGCCTCGTGGAATGAGCAGTTCTTC. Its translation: CASSFLDQGDIASWNEQFF.

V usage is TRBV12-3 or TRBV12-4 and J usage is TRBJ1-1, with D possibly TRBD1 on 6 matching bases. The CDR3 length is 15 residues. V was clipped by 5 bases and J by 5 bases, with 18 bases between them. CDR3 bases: TGTGCCAGCAGTCCTCGGAACAGGGTGGGTACTGAAGCTTTCTTT. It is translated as CASSPRNRVGTEAFF.

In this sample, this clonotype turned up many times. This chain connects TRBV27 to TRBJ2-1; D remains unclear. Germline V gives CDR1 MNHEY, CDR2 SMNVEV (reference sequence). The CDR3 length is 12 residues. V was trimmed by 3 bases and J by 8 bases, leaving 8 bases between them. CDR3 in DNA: TGTGCCAGCAGTTTGGGTCGGGATGAGCAGTTCTTC. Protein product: CASSLGRDEQFF.

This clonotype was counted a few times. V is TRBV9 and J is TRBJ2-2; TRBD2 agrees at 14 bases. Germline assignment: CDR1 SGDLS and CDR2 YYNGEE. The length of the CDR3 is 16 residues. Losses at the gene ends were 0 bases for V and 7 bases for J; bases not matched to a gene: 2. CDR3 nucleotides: TGTGCCAGCAGCGTAGGAGGACTAGCGGGAGGCGGGGAGCTGTTTTTT. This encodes CASSVGGLAGGGELFF.

The DNA for the CDR3 is TGTGCCAGCAGTTACACACGCCCCGGACCGATGTTGGGCACAGATACGCAGTATTTT. This sequence encodes CASSYTRPGPMLGTDTQYF. The chain couples TRBV6-5 to TRBJ2-3; D remains unclear. Germline CDR1 MNHEY, CDR2 SVGAGI. Trimming cost V 2 bases and J 1 base, with 22 bases left between them. The CDR3 totals 19 residues.

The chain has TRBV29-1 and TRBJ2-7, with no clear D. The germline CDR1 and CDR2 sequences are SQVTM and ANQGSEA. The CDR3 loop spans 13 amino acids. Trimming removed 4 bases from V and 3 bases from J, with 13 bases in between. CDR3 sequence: CSVGYQTDYEQYF. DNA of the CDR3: TGCAGCGTTGGTTATCAGACGGACTACGAGCAGTACTTC.

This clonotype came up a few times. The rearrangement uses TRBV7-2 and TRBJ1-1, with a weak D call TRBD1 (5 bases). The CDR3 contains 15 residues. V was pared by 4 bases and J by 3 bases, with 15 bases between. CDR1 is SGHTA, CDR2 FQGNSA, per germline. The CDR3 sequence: CASSSQQDGYTEAFF. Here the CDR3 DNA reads TGTGCCAGCAGCTCACAACAGGACGGGTACACTGAAGCTTTCTTT.

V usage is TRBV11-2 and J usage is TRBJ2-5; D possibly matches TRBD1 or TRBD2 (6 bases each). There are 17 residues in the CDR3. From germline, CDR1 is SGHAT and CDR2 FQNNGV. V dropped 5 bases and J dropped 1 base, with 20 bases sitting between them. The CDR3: CASSHGGGLGTQETQYF. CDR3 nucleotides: TGTGCCAGCAGCCACGGAGGGGGGCTAGGTACCCAAGAGACCCAGTACTTC.

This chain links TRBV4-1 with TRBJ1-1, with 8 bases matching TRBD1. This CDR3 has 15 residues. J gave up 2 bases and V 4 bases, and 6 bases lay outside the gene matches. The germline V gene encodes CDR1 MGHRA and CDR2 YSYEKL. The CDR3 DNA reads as TGCGCCAGCAGCCTGTTTCAGGGGGCTAACACTGAAGCTTTCTTT. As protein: CASSLFQGANTEAFF.

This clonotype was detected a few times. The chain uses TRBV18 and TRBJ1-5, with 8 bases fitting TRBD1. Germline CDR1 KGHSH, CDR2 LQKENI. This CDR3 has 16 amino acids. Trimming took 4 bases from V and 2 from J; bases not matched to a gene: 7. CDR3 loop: CASSLNGQGGNQPQHF. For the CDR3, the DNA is TGTGCCAGCTCACTAAACGGACAGGGTGGCAATCAGCCCCAGCATTTT. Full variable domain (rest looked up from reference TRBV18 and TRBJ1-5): NAGVMQNPRHLVRRRGQEARLRCSPMKGHSHVYWYRQLPEEGLKFMVYLQKENIIDESGMPKERFSAEFPKEGPSILRIQQVVRGDSAAYFCASSLNGQGGNQPQHFGDGTRLSIL.

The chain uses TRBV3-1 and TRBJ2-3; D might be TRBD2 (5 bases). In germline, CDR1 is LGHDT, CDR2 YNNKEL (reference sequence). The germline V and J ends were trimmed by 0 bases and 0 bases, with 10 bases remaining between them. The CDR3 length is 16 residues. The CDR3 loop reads CASSQERRRSTDTQYF. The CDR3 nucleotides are TGTGCCAGCAGCCAAGAAAGGAGGAGGAGCACAGATACGCAGTATTTT.

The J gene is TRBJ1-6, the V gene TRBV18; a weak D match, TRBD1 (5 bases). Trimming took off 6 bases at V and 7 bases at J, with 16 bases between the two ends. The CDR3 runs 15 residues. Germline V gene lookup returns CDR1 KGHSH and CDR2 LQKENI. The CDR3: CASSTEGLENSPLHF. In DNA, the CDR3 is TGTGCCAGCTCTACGGAGGGGCTGGAAAATTCACCCCTCCACTTT.

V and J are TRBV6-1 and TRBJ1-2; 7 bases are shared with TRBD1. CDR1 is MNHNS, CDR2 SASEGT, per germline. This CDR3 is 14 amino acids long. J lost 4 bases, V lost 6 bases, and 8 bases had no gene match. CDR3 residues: CASSPRQGLYGYTF. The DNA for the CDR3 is TGTGCCAGCAGCCCGAGACAGGGCCTCTATGGCTACACCTTC.

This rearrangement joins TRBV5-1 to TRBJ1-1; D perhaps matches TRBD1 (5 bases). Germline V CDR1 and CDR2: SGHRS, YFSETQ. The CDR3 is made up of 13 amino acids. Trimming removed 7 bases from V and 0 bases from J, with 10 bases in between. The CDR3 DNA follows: TGCGCCAGCTTGGAGGGGATGAACACTGAAGCTTTCTTT. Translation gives CASLEGMNTEAFF.

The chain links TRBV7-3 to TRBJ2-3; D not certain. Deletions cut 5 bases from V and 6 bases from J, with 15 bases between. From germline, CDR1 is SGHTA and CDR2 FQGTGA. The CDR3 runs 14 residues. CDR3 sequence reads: CASSASSGRDTQYF. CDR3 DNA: TGTGCCAGCAGCGCAAGCTCAGGTCGGGATACGCAGTATTTT.